Presented here are 2 T cell receptor beta chains from one specimen sequenced in a study of cytomegalovirus exposure and HLA in healthy donors. Vbeta (60) and Jbeta (13) primers were used in the PCR. Only in-frame clones appear in the TCRdb table, and some are missing; sequencing was by immunoSEQ multiplex PCR. This sample has 150,000 or so clones; just under 75% occur once, and the top ten carry 1.6%. Sequencing was carried out using PBMCs. These receptors all stem from a woman aged 18-30 years in good health and CMV-seronegative.

The rearrangement uses TRBV27 and TRBJ1-1; TRBD1 is a possible D gene (6 bases). Germline assignment: CDR1 MNHEY and CDR2 SMNVEV (reference sequence). V dropped 2 bases and J dropped 1 base, with 17 bases sitting between them. This CDR3 has 17 residues. This CDR3 reads CASSLKFAGAGNTEAFF. Here the CDR3 DNA reads TGTGCCAGCAGTTTAAAGTTTGCGGGGGCGGGGAACACTGAAGCTTTCTTT.

This chain uses TRBV9 with TRBJ1-6; D is undetermined. CDR3 length: 13 amino acids. Trimming took off 4 bases at V and 15 bases at J, with 17 bases between the two ends. Germline values: CDR1 SGDLS, CDR2 YYNGEE. CDR3 nucleotide sequence: TGTGCCAGCAGCCCACTAGGCGGGTTACTCCTCCACTTT. This gives the protein CASSPLGGLLLHF. The entire variable domain, with the rest obtained from reference TRBV9 and TRBJ1-6, is as follows: DSGVTQTPKHLITATGQRVTLRCSPRSGDLSVYWYQQSLDQGLQFLIQYYNGEERAKGNILERFSAQQFPDLHSELNLSSLELGDSALYFCASSPLGGLLLHFGNGTRLTVT.